The T cell receptor beta chain described here comes from a study of cytomegalovirus exposure and HLA in healthy donors. With 3 bases removed from V and 6 bases from J, the gap between germline ends came to 12 bases. The CDR3 spans 14 residues. Germline values: CDR1 ENHRY, CDR2 SYGVKD. PCR primers comprised 60 Vbeta and 13 Jbeta primers. Profiling relied on immunoSEQ multiplex PCR, and the TCRdb table lists in-frame clones only, not all of them. The sample carries around 150,000 clones, around 80% recorded once. V usage is TRBV10-3 and J usage is TRBJ2-1; weak D call: TRBD1 (5 bases). The sample consisted of PBMCs. The clonotype was recovered from a young woman in good health and CMV-seronegative. CDR3 nucleotides: TGTGCCATCAGTGAACAGGTGAAAGGCAATGAGCAGTTCTTC. It codes for CAISEQVKGNEQFF.